The rows below give T cell receptor beta chains drawn from one sample of a study of T-cell memory formation after mild COVID-19. TCRdb re-analysed the 5' RACE reads in MiXCR, keeping a single row per CDR3 protein. There are about 5,000 distinct CDR3 sequences in the sample; approximately 48% occur only once, and around 2.5% lies in the top ten. Sequencing input: PBMCs or a T cell subset sorted from them (not recorded which). The receptors come from an adult who had mild COVID-19 (a few samples of this study predate the infection). Cell type and time point are not known. Both conserved end residues are part of each CDR3. The D gene is left open where the match is weak. Expanded clones are given a class, and other clones once, few, many or no size at all.

d_gene	j_gene	abundance	v_gene	CDR3aa	CDR3nt
.	TRBJ2-2	.	TRBV6-2/TRBV6-3	CASSRDAGELFF	TGTGCCAGCAGCCGGGACGCCGGGGAGCTGTTTTTT
TRBD1	TRBJ2-7	medium-sized	TRBV2	CASSEGGQTYEQYF	TGTGCCAGCAGTGAAGGGGGACAGACCTACGAGCAGTACTTC
.	TRBJ2-2	medium-sized	TRBV4-1	CASSQDWGGGWIGELFF	TGCGCCAGCAGCCAAGATTGGGGGGGGGGCTGGATCGGGGAGCTGTTTTTT
.	TRBJ1-5	.	TRBV4-2	CASSQEDSQPQHF	TGTGCCAGCAGCCAAGAGGACAGTCAGCCCCAGCATTTT
.	TRBJ2-1	once	TRBV20-1	CSAIQGPYNEQFF	TGCAGTGCAATACAGGGCCCCTACAATGAGCAGTTCTTC
.	TRBJ1-4	medium-sized	TRBV6-5	CASSYSIGEKLFF	TGTGCCAGCAGTTACTCCATTGGAGAAAAACTGTTTTTT
TRBD2	TRBJ2-3	many	TRBV12-3/TRBV12-4	CASSLRGAGGDTQYF	TGTGCCAGCAGTTTACGGGGGGCGGGGGGAGATACGCAGTATTTT
.	TRBJ1-1	medium-sized	TRBV6-6	CASSYSGRGGPEAFF	TGTGCCAGCAGTTACTCGGGGAGGGGAGGTCCTGAAGCTTTCTTT
TRBD2	TRBJ2-5	medium-sized	TRBV5-1	CASSLAGPTGGSQYF	TGCGCCAGCAGCTTGGCAGGACCCACGGGAGGCTCCCAGTACTTC
TRBD2	TRBJ2-3	.	TRBV27	CASSPARLAGGPTDTQYF	TGTGCCAGCAGTCCGGCCCGGCTAGCGGGAGGCCCCACAGATACGCAGTATTTT
.	TRBJ1-4	medium-sized	TRBV5-1	CASSLLPSTNEKLFF	TGCGCCAGCAGCTTGCTACCCTCAACTAATGAAAAACTGTTTTTT
.	TRBJ1-2	medium-sized	TRBV18	CASSPRSGEPNYGYTF	TGTGCCAGCTCACCAAGGTCAGGGGAGCCTAACTATGGCTACACCTTC
.	TRBJ2-3	.	TRBV2	CASSPGTGSTDTQYF	TGTGCCAGCAGTCCAGGGACGGGAAGCACAGATACGCAGTATTTT
.	TRBJ2-3	medium-sized	TRBV4-2	CASSQDGRQPVYPQYF	TGTGCCAGCAGCCAAGATGGGAGACAGCCCGTTTACCCGCAGTATTTT
.	TRBJ1-2	.	TRBV5-1	CASSLEFNYGYTF	TGCGCCAGCAGCTTGGAGTTTAACTATGGCTACACCTTC
.	TRBJ2-3	.	TRBV29-1	CSVEPTGRADTQYF	TGCAGCGTTGAACCGACAGGTCGAGCAGATACGCAGTATTTT
TRBD2	TRBJ2-1	medium-sized	TRBV27	CASSFPSGGHNSSYNEQFF	TGTGCCAGCAGTTTTCCTAGCGGGGGGCATAACAGCTCCTACAATGAGCAGTTCTTC
.	TRBJ2-1	large	TRBV11-2	CASSSRSHSYNEQFF	TGTGCCAGCAGTTCGAGGTCCCACTCCTACAATGAGCAGTTCTTC
.	TRBJ2-5	medium-sized	TRBV27	CASSFLGRETQYF	TGTGCCAGCAGTTTTCTAGGGCGGGAGACCCAGTACTTC
TRBD2	TRBJ2-7	.	TRBV20-1	CSAPGTSGNEQYF	TGCAGTGCCCCCGGGACTAGCGGGAACGAGCAGTACTTC
TRBD1	TRBJ2-1	many	TRBV20-1	CSAPGQGRDEQFF	TGCAGTGCCCCTGGACAGGGAAGGGATGAGCAGTTCTTC
.	TRBJ2-1	medium-sized	TRBV9	CASSPEGPKSGEQFF	TGTGCCAGCAGCCCCGAGGGCCCCAAAAGTGGTGAGCAGTTCTTC